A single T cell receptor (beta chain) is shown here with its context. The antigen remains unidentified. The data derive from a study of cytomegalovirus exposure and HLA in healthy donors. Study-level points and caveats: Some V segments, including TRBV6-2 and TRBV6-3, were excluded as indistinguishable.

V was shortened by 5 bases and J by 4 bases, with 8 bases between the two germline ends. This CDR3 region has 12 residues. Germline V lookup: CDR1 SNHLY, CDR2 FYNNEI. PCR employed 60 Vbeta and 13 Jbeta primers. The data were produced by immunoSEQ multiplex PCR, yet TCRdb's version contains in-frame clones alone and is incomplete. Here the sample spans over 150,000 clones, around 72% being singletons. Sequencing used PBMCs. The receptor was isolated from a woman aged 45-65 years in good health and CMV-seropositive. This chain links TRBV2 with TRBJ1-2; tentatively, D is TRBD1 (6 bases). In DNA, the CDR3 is TGTGCCAGCAGTACAGGGCCCTATGGCTACACCTTC. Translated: CASSTGPYGYTF.